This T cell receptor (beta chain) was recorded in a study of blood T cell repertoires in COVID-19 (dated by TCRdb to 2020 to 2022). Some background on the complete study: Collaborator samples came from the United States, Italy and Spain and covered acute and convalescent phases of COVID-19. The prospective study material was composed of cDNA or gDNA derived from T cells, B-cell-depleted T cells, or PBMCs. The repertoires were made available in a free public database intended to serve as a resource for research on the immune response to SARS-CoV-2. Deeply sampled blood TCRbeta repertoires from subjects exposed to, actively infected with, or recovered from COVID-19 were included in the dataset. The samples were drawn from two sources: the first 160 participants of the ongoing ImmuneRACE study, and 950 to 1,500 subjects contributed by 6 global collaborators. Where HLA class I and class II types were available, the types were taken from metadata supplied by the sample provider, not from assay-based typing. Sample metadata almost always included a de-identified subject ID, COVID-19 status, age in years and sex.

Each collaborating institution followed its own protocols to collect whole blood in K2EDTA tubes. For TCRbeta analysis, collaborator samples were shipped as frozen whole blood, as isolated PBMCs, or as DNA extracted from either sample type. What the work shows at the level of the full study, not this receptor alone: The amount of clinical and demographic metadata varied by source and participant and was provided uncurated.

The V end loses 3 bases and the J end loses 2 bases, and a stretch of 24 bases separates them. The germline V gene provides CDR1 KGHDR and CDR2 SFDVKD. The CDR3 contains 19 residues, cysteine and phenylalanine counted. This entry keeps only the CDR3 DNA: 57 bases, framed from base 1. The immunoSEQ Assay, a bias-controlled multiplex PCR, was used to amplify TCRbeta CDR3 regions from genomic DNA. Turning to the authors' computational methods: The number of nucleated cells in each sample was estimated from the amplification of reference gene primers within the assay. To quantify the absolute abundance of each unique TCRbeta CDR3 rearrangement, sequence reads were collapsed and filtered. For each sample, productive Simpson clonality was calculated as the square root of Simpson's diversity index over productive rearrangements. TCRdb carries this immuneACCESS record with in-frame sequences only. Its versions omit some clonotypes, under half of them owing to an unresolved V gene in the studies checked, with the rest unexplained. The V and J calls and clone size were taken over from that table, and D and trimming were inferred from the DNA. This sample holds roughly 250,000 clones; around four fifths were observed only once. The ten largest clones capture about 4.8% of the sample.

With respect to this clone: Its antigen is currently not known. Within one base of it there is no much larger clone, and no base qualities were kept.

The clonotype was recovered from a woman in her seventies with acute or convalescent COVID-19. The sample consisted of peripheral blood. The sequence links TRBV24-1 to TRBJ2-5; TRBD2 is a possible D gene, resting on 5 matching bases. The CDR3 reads CATSDRSPGRESLQETQYF. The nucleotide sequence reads TGTGCCACCAGTGATAGGTCCCCTGGTAGGGAGTCCCTGCAAGAGACCCAGTACTTC.